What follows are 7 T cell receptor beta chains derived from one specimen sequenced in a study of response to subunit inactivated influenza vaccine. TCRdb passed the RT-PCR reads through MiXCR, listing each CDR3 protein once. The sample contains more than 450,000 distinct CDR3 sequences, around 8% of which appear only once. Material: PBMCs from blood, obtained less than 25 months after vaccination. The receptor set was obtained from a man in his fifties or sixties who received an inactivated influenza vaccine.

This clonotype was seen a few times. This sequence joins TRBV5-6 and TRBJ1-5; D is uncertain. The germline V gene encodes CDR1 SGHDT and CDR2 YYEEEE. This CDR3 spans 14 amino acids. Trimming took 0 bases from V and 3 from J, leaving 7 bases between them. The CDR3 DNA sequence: TGTGCCAGCAGCTTGGGCCCAGTCAATCAGCCCCAGCATTTT. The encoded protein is CASSLGPVNQPQHF. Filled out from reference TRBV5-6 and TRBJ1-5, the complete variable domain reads DAGVTQSPTHLIKTRGQQVTLRCSPKSGHDTVSWYQQALGQGPQFIFQYYEEEERQRGNFPDRFSGHQFPNYSSELNVNALLLGDSALYLCASSLGPVNQPQHFGDGTRLSIL.

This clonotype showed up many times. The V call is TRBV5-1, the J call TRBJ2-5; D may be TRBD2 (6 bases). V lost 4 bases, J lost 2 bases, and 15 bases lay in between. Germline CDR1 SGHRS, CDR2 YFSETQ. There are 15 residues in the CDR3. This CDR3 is CASSLQPGGQETQYF. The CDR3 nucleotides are TGCGCCAGCAGCCTGCAGCCCGGGGGACAAGAGACCCAGTACTTC.

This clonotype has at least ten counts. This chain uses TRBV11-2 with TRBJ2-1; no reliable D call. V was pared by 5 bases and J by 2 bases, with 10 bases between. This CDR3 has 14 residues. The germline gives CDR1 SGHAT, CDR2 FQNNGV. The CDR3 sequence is CASSPSGAYNEQFF. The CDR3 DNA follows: TGTGCCAGCAGCCCCTCTGGAGCCTACAATGAGCAGTTCTTC.

The CDR3 sequence is CSALLGLTGGVTKNIQYF. The CDR3 DNA reads as TGCAGTGCCCTACTCGGCCTGACAGGGGGCGTTACCAAAAACATTCAGTACTTC. The chain couples TRBV20-1 to TRBJ2-4, with 10 positions matching TRBD1. The length of the CDR3 is 18 residues. Per the germline V gene, CDR1 is DFQATT and CDR2 is SNEGSKA (reference sequence). The J segment lost 2 bases and the V segment lost 6 bases, leaving 16 bases of the junction unmatched.

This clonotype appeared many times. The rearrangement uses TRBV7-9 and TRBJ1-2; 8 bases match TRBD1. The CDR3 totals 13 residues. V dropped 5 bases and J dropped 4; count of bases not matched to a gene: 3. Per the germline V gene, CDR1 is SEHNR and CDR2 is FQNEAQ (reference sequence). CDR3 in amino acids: CASSHGQGYGYTF. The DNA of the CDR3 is TGTGCCAGCAGCCACGGACAGGGCTATGGCTACACCTTC.

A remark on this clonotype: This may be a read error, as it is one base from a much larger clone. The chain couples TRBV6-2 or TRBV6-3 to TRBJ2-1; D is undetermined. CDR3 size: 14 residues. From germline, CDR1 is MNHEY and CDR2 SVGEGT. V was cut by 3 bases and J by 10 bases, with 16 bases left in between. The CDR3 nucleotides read TGTGCCAGCAGTTATGAGCATGGCCCCTTGGAGCAGTTCTTC. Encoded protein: CASSYEHGPLEQFF.

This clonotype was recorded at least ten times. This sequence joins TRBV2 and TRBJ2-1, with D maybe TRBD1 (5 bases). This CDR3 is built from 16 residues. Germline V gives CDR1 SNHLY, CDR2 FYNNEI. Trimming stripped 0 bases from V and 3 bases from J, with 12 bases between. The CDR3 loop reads CASSEALWTIYNEQFF. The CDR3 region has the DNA TGTGCCAGCAGTGAAGCGCTTTGGACAATCTACAATGAGCAGTTCTTC.